This TCR beta chain comes out of a study of blood T cell repertoires in COVID-19 (dated by TCRdb to the early 2020s). Broadly, across the study: The collaborator samples originated in the United States, Italy and Spain and spanned the acute and convalescent phases of COVID-19. The prospective study material was composed of cDNA or gDNA derived from T cells, B-cell-depleted T cells, or PBMCs. Deeply sampled blood TCRbeta repertoires from subjects exposed to, actively infected with, or recovered from COVID-19 were included in the dataset. A freely available public database, intended as a resource for researchers studying the immune response to SARS-CoV-2, is where the repertoires were released. The samples were drawn from two sources: the first 160 participants of the ongoing ImmuneRACE study, and approximately 1,300 subjects contributed by 6 global collaborators. The sample metadata nearly always contained a de-identified subject ID, COVID-19 status, age in years and sex. Where available, HLA class I and class II types were taken from metadata supplied by the sample provider and were not determined by assay-based typing.

General study outcomes and caveats: The quantity of clinical and demographic metadata differed by source and by participant and was supplied without curation.

One collaborating source in Seattle enrolled patients during active infection and followed them longitudinally through the course of disease. Collaborating institutions collected whole blood in K2EDTA tubes following their own protocols. For TCRbeta analysis, collaborator samples were shipped as frozen whole blood, as isolated PBMCs, or as DNA extracted from either sample type. The immunoSEQ Assay, a bias-controlled multiplex PCR, was used to amplify TCRbeta CDR3 regions from genomic DNA. As for the authors' bioinformatics: The number of nucleated cells in each sample was estimated by amplification of reference gene primers within the assay. To quantify the absolute abundance of each unique TCRbeta CDR3 rearrangement, sequence reads were collapsed and filtered. For each sample, productive Simpson clonality was calculated as the square root of Simpson's diversity index across productive rearrangements. TCRdb stores this immuneACCESS table with in-frame sequences only. Part of the clones is absent; in the studies checked, under half of the shortfall reflects unresolved V genes, and no reason is known for the rest. V and J calls and clone size follow that table, whereas D and trimming were derived from the DNA. The sample table contains about 160,000 clones; only one count was recorded for 87% of them. The ten largest clones capture over 9% of the sample.

Based on the germline V gene, the CDR1 and CDR2 sequences are SNHLY and FYNNEI. Measured from the cysteine to the phenylalanine, the CDR3 is 15 residues long. Of the read, only the CDR3 DNA is kept; its 45 bases are in frame from base 1. V loses 2 bases, J loses 10 bases, and the germline ends lie 18 bases apart. Only one count was recorded for this clone. Its cognate antigen has yet to be identified. No base-level quality is on record; no much larger clone is a single base apart. The sequence links TRBV2 to TRBJ1-5, with no confident D gene call. Input material: peripheral blood. This clonotype was obtained from a woman aged 65 to 85 with COVID-19, enrolled during active disease. The sequenced DNA: TGTGCCAGCAGTGAATTGGCGCCCCCGGTGGGCCCCCAGCATTTT. Its product reads: CASSELAPPVGPQHF.